The next 3 T cell receptor beta chains were all read from a single sample in a study of vaccination effects on CD4 cells after COVID-19. No cognate antigen is known for these TCRs. ViraFEST expansion of antigen-specific CD4+ T cells with viral peptide pools preceded sequencing. Subsequent to roughly 9 days of culture, CD4+ T cells were isolated. Every participant took two doses of the BNT162b2 or mRNA-1273 vaccine. The repertoire was sequenced with immunoSEQ multiplex PCR; TCRdb's copy has only in-frame clones and lacks some. In the table there are roughly 55,000 clones, around 82% of which are singletons. Sample: CD4+ T cells from PBMCs cultured with HCoV-OC43 spike peptides, taken after COVID-19 vaccination. Noted subset: HCoV-OC43 spike overlapping peptide pool stimulation. These receptors were taken from a human donor who received a COVID-19 vaccine.

J is TRBJ2-2 and V is TRBV5-1, with 11 bases fitting TRBD1. Germline V gene lookup returns CDR1 SGHRS and CDR2 YFSETQ. The CDR3 totals 16 residues. V was pared by 5 bases and J by 6 bases, with 9 bases of the junction left unmatched. Here the CDR3 reads CASSITGTGGSGELFF. CDR3 in DNA: TGCGCCAGCAGTATAACCGGGACAGGGGGTTCCGGGGAGCTGTTTTTT. The whole variable domain, remainder taken from reference TRBV5-1 and TRBJ2-2, is KAGVTQTPRYLIKTRGQQVTLSCSPISGHRSVSWYQQTPGQGLQFLFEYFSETQRNKGNFPGRFSGRQFSNSRSEMNVSTLELGDSALYLCASSITGTGGSGELFFGEGSRLTVL.

This clone was detected only a few times. The rearrangement uses TRBV4-1 and TRBJ1-1, with 7 bases fitting TRBD1. CDR3 length: 14 amino acids. The trim removed 4 bases at V and 3 bases at J, leaving 5 bases unmatched. Germline CDR1 and CDR2: MGHRA and YSYEKL. CDR3 coding DNA: TGCGCCAGCAGCCCCGGACAGGTCGACACTGAAGCTTTCTTT. Its translation is CASSPGQVDTEAFF.

This chain joins TRBV7-2 and TRBJ2-2; D is uncertain. CDR1 and CDR2 from the germline V gene are SGHTA and FQGNSA. The V and J ends lost 5 bases and 2 bases respectively, with 9 bases between them. The CDR3 runs 14 residues. CDR3 protein: CASSPPRNTGELFF. The CDR3 DNA reads TGTGCCAGCAGCCCCCCACGTAACACCGGGGAGCTGTTTTTT.